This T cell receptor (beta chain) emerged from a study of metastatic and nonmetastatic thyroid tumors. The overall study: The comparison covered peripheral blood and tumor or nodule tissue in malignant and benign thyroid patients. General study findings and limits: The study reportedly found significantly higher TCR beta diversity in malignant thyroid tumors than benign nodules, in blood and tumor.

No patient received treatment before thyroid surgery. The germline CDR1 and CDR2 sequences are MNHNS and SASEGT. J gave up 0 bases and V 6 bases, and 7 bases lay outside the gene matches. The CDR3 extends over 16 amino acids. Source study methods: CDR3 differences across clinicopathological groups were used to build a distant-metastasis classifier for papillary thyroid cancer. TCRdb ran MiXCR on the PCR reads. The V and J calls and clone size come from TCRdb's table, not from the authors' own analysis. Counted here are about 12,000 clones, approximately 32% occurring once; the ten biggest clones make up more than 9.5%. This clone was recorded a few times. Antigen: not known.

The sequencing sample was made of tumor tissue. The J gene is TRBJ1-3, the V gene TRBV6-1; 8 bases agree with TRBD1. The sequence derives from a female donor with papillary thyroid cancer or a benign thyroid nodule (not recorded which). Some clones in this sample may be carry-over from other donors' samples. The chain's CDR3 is CASRPRTGGSGNTIYF. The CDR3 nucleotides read TGTGCCAGCAGACCACGAACAGGGGGCTCTGGAAACACCATATATTTT.